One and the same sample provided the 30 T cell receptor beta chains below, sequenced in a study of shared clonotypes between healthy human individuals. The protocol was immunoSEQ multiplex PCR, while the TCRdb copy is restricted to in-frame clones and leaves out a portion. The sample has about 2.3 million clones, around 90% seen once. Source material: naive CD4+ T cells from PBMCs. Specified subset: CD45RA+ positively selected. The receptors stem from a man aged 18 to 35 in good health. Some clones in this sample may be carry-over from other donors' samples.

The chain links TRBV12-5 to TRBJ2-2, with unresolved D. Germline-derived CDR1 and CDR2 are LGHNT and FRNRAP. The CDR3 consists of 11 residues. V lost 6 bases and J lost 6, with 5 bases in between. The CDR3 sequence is CASGGAGELFF. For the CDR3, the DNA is TGTGCTAGTGGGGGTGCCGGGGAGCTGTTTTTT.

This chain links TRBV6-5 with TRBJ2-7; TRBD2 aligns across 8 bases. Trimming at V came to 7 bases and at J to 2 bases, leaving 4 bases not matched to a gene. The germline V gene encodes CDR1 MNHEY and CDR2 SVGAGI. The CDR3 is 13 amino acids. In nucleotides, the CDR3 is TGTGCCAGCAAGCGAGCGGGAGCCTACGAGCAGTACTTC. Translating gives CASKRAGAYEQYF.

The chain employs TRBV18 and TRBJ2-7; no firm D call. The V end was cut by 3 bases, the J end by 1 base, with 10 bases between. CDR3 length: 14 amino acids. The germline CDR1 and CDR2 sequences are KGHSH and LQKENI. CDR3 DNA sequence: TGTGCCAGCTCACCCATTTTGGGATCCTACGAGCAGTACTTC. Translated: CASSPILGSYEQYF.

CDR3 sequence (DNA): TGTGCCAGCAGCCCGAGAGCGGGAGGTTGGGAATCGGGGGAGCTGTTTTTT. Protein: CASSPRAGGWESGELFF. This rearrangement joins TRBV7-2 to TRBJ2-2; 9 nucleotides align to TRBD2. Germline V gene sequence: CDR1 SGHTA, CDR2 FQGNSA. The CDR3 length is 17 residues. V lost 5 bases and J lost 8; bases outside the gene matches: 15.

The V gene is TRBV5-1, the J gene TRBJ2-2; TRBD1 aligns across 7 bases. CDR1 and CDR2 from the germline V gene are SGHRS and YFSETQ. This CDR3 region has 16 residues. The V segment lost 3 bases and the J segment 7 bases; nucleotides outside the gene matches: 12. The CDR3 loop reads CASSSTGTAPSGELFF. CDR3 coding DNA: TGCGCCAGCAGCTCAACCGGGACAGCCCCAAGCGGGGAGCTGTTTTTT.

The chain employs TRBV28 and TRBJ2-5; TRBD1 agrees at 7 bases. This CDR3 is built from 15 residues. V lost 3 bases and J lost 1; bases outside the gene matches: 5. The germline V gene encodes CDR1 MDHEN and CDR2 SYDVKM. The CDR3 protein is CASSFRQGSQETQYF. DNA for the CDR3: TGTGCCAGCAGTTTTCGACAGGGTAGCCAAGAGACCCAGTACTTC.

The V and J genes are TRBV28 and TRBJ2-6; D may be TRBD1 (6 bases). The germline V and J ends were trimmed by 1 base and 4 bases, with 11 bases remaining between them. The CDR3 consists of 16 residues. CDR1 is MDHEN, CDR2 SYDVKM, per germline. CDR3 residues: CASSLYWGLGANVLTF. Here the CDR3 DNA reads TGTGCCAGCAGTTTATATTGGGGGCTCGGGGCCAACGTCCTGACTTTC.

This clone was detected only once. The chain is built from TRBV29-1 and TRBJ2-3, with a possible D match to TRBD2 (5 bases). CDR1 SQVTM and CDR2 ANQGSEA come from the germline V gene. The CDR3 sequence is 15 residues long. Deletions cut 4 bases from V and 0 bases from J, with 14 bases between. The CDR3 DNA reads TGCAGCGTTGCACCCAGCGGAGGCAGCACAGATACGCAGTATTTT. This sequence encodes CSVAPSGGSTDTQYF.

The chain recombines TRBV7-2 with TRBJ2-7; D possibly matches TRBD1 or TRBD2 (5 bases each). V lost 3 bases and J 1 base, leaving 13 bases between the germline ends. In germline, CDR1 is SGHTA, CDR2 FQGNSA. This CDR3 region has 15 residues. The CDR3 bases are TGTGCCAGCAGCTTTACCGGGACCGAGTCCTACGAGCAGTACTTC. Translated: CASSFTGTESYEQYF.

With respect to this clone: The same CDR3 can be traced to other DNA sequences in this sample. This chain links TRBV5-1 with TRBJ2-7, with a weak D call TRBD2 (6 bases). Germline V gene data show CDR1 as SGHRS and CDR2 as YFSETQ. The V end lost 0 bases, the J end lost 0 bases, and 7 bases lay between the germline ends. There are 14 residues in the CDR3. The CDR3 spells CASSLGGDSYEQYF. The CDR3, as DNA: TGCGCCAGCAGCTTGGGCGGGGACTCCTACGAGCAGTACTTC.

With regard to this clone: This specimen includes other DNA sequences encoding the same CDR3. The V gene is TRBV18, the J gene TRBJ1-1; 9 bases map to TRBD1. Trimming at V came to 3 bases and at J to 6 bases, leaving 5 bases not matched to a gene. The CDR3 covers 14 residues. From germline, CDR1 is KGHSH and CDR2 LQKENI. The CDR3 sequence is CASSPGTGSAEAFF. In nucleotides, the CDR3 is TGTGCCAGCTCACCCGGGACAGGGTCAGCTGAAGCTTTCTTT. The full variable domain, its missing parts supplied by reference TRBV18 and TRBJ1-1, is NAGVMQNPRHLVRRRGQEARLRCSPMKGHSHVYWYRQLPEEGLKFMVYLQKENIIDESGMPKERFSAEFPKEGPSILRIQQVVRGDSAAYFCASSPGTGSAEAFFGQGTRLTVV.

Here the CDR3 reads CASSYEGAGEQYF. DNA for the CDR3: TGTGCCAGCAGTTATGAGGGGGCGGGCGAGCAGTACTTC. The chain joins TRBV28 to TRBJ2-7; 7 bases map to TRBD1. From germline, CDR1 is MDHEN and CDR2 SYDVKM. V shed 4 bases and J 6 bases; nucleotides not matched to a gene: 6. This CDR3 is built from 13 residues.

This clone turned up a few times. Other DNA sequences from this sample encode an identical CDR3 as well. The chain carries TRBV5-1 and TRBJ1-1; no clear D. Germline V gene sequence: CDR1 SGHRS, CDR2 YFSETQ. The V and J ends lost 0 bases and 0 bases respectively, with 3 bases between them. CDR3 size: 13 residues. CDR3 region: CASSLVVNTEAFF. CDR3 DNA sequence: TGCGCCAGCAGCTTGGTGGTGAACACTGAAGCTTTCTTT.

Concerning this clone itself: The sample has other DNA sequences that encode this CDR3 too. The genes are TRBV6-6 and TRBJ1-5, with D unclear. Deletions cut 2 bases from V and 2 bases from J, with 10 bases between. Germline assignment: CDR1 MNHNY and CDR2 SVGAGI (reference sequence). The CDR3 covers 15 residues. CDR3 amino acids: CASSYPPGGNQPQHF. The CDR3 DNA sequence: TGTGCCAGCAGTTACCCCCCCGGGGGCAATCAGCCCCAGCATTTT.

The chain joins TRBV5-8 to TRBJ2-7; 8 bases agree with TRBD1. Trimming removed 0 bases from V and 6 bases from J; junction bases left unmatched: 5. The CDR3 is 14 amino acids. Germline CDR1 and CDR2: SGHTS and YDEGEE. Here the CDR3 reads CASSLEAGGGEQYF. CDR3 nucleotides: TGTGCCAGCAGCTTGGAGGCAGGGGGCGGCGAGCAGTACTTC. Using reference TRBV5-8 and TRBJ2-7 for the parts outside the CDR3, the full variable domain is EAGVTQSPTHLIKTRGQQATLRCSPISGHTSVYWYQQALGLGLQFLLWYDEGEERNRGNFPPRFSGRQFPNYSSELNVNALELEDSALYLCASSLEAGGGEQYFGPGTRLTVT.

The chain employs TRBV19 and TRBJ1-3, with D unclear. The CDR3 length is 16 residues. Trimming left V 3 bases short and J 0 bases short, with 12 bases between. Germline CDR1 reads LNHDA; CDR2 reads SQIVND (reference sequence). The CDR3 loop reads CASSMRLTTSGNTIYF. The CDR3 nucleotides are TGTGCCAGTAGTATGAGGCTGACTACCTCTGGAAACACCATATATTTT.

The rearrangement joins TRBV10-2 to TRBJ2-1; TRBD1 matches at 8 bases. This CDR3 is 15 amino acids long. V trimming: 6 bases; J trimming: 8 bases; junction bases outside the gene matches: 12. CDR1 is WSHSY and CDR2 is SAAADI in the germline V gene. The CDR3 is CASSGPGGPLDEQFF. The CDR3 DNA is TGCGCCAGCAGCGGACCAGGGGGCCCCCTTGATGAGCAGTTCTTC.

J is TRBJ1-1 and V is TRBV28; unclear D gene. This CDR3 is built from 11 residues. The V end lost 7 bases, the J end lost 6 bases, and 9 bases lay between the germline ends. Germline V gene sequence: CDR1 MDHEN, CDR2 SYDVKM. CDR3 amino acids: CASTRLSEAFF. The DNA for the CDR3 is TGTGCCAGCACCAGGCTCTCTGAAGCTTTCTTT.

The CDR3 nucleotides read TGCGCCAGCAGCCAAGTTAGGTGGGCGGACCGTACTAGCGGGGAGCTGTTTTTT. Residues: CASSQVRWADRTSGELFF. V usage is TRBV4-3 and J usage is TRBJ2-2, with D tentatively TRBD2 (5 bases). Between the trimmed V and J ends, which lost 1 base and 7 bases, there was a span of 22 bases. Looked up from germline, CDR1 is LGHNA and CDR2 is YSLEER. The CDR3 is 18 residues long.

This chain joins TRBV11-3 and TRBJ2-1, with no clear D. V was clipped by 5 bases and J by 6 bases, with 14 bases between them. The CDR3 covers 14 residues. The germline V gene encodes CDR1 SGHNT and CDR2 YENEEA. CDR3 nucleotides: TGTGCCAGCAGCGACTCGCCCCGGACCAATGAGCAGTTCTTC. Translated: CASSDSPRTNEQFF.

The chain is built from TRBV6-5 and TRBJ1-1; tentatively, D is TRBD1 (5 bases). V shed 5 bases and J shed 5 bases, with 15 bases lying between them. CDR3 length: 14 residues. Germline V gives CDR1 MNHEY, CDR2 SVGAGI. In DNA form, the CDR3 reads TGTGCCAGCAGTCCACACGTGGGGGGAACTGAAGCTTTCTTT. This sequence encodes CASSPHVGGTEAFF.

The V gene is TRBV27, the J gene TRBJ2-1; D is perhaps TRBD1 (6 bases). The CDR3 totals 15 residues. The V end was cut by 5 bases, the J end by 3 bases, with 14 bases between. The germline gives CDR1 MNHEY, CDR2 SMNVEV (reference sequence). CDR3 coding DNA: TGTGCCAGCAGTCCGGACAGAATCTACTACAATGAGCAGTTCTTC. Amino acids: CASSPDRIYYNEQFF.

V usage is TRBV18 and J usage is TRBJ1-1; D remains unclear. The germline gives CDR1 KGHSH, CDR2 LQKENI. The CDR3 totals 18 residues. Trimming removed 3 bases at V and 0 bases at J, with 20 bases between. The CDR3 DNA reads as TGTGCCAGCTCACCCCTAAACGCGGGTCGGGCCATGAACACTGAAGCTTTCTTT. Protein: CASSPLNAGRAMNTEAFF.

CDR3 sequence: CASSPRQGVRDGYTF. The CDR3 DNA is TGTGCCAGTAGCCCGCGTCAGGGCGTCAGGGATGGCTACACCTTC. The J gene is TRBJ1-2, the V gene TRBV19; possible D gene TRBD1, 5 bases. V lost 6 bases and J lost 6, with 20 bases in between. Germline loops: CDR1 LNHDA, CDR2 SQIVND (reference sequence). CDR3 length: 15 residues.

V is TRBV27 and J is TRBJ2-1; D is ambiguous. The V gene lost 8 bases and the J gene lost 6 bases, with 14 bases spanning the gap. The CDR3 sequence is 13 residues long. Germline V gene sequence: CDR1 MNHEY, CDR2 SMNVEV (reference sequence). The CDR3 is CASARVPPNEQFF. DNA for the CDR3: TGTGCCAGCGCCCGGGTCCCGCCCAATGAGCAGTTCTTC.

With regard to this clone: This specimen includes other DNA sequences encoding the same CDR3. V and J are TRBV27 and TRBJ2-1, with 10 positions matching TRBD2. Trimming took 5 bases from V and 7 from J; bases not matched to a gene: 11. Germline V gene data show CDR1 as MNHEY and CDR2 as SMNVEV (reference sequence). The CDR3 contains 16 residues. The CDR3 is CASSLSPGLAYNEQFF. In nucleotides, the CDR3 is TGTGCCAGCAGTCTTAGTCCGGGACTAGCGTATAATGAGCAGTTCTTC.

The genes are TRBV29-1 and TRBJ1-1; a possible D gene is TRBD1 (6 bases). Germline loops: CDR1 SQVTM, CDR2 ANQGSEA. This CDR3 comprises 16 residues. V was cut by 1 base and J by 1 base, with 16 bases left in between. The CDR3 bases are TGCAGCGTTGAAGTGGGGGGGCCACTTCGGAACACTGAAGCTTTCTTT. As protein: CSVEVGGPLRNTEAFF.

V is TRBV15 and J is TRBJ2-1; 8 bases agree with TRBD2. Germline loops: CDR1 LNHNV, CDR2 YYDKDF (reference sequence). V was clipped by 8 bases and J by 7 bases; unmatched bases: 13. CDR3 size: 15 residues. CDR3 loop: CATLPGGRGRNEQFF. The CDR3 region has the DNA TGTGCCACCCTCCCTGGGGGGCGCGGGAGGAATGAGCAGTTCTTC.

In nucleotides, the CDR3 is TGTGCCAGCAGCGTAGGGGGGATGGACAATCAGCCCCAGCATTTT. As protein: CASSVGGMDNQPQHF. This chain links TRBV9 with TRBJ1-5, with D perhaps matching TRBD1 (5 bases). CDR1 SGDLS and CDR2 YYNGEE come from the germline V gene. Trimming removed 0 bases at V and 3 bases at J, with 10 bases between. The CDR3 extends over 15 amino acids.

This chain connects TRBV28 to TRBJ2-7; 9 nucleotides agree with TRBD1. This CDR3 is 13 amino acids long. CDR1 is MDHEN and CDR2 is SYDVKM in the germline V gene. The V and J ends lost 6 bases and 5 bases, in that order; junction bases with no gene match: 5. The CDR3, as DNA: TGTGCCAGCAGCCGGGACAGGGTCGACGAGCAGTACTTC. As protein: CASSRDRVDEQYF.